The entry that follows covers one T cell receptor (beta chain) sequence. Antigen unknown. The PCR ran on 60 Vbeta and 13 Jbeta primers. Produced via immunoSEQ multiplex PCR; TCRdb's table is partial and in-frame only. The table lists some 89,000 clones, around 85% of them singletons. The source of the sample is a study of cytomegalovirus exposure and HLA in healthy donors. Study-wide results and limits: Analysis was carried out at a later point, and it linked a missense DCLRE1C variant to TCR beta V- and J-gene trimming. TCR beta sequences reportedly predicted most subjects' HLA-A and HLA-B alleles accurately. CMV serostatus was the sole immune exposure information available. Later analysis suggested links between common viral pathogens and several top significant clusters.

After removal of 6 bases from V and 10 bases from J, the junction contained 11 bases not matched to a gene. This CDR3 is built from 15 residues. Germline V gene lookup returns CDR1 SGDLS and CDR2 YYNGEE. The receptor was isolated from a middle-aged man in good health and CMV-seropositive. Sequences were obtained from PBMCs. The V call is TRBV9, the J call TRBJ2-1; 12 bases match TRBD2. The CDR3 sequence is CASTLSSGRAGEQFF. CDR3 in DNA: TGTGCCAGCACCTTGTCTAGCGGGAGGGCCGGGGAGCAGTTCTTC.